This is a list of T cell receptor beta chains from one sample in a study of somatic mutations in cytotoxic T cells in rheumatoid arthritis. Some clones are missing from TCRdb's copy, which holds only in-frame ones; the method was immunoSEQ multiplex PCR. The data contain about 20,000 clones, 70% to 80% of them singletons. Sequenced sample: CD8+ T cells sorted from blood. Receptor source: a man aged 60 to 75 in good health. CDR3s include the opening cysteine and the closing phenylalanine or tryptophan. D genes are given only for firm matches. Size is omitted from some rows. Given values are once, few, many or a class for expanded clones.

abundance	j_gene	v_gene	d_gene	CDR3nt	CDR3aa
NA	TRBJ2-1	TRBV10-3	NA	TGTGCCATCAGTGATGGACAGCACAATGAGCAGTTCTTC	CAISDGQHNEQFF
few	TRBJ2-1	TRBV4-3	TRBD2	TGCGCCAGCAGCCAAGATTGGGCGGGAGGGCTCAATGAGCAGTTCTTC	CASSQDWAGGLNEQFF
NA	TRBJ1-4	TRBV7-6	NA	TGTGCCAGCGGCCGGGGAACTAATGAAAAACTGTTTTTT	CASGRGTNEKLFF
NA	TRBJ2-7	TRBV5-1	TRBD1	TGCGCCAGCAGCTTGGTGGGGACAGGGTTTTCCTACGAGCAGTACTTC	CASSLVGTGFSYEQYF
NA	TRBJ2-3	TRBV4-1	NA	TGCGCCAGCAATCAGGGAGATACGCAGTATTTT	CASNQGDTQYF
NA	TRBJ2-7	TRBV19	NA	TGTGCCAGTACTCCAACCGGGTCCGCCTACGAGCAGTACTTC	CASTPTGSAYEQYF
NA	TRBJ2-3	TRBV5-1	NA	TGCGCCAGCAGCTTGGAGCGGTTCGTGAGTTCAGATACGCAGTATTTT	CASSLERFVSSDTQYF
NA	TRBJ1-1	TRBV19	NA	TGTGCCAGTAGTATTCAAGGGGTGGGCACTGAAGCTTTCTTT	CASSIQGVGTEAFF
NA	TRBJ2-5	TRBV7-9	NA	TGTGCCAGCAGCTCGGGACTGGAGACCCAGTACTTC	CASSSGLETQYF
NA	TRBJ1-5	TRBV7-9	NA	TGTGCCAGCAGTGGGCAGGGGTTCAATCAGCCCCAGCATTTT	CASSGQGFNQPQHF
NA	TRBJ2-7	TRBV12-5	TRBD2	TGTGCTAGTGGTTTGTCAGCGGGGAACTACGAGCAGTACTTC	CASGLSAGNYEQYF
NA	TRBJ1-2	TRBV25-1	NA	TGTGCCAGCAGTGACAGAGCGGGGCAGGGATCGGGAGGCTACACCTTC	CASSDRAGQGSGGYTF
few	TRBJ2-1	TRBV9	NA	TGTGCCAGCAGCGTAGAGCAGGGCCCCTACAATGAGCAGTTCTTC	CASSVEQGPYNEQFF
NA	TRBJ2-7	TRBV9	NA	TGTGCCAGCAGCGTACTGGCTGGGCCGATCTACGAGCAGTACTTC	CASSVLAGPIYEQYF
NA	TRBJ1-6	TRBV19	NA	TGTGCCAGTACCGGGAGGGGGAGCTCCTATAATTCACCCCTCCACTTT	CASTGRGSSYNSPLHF
NA	TRBJ2-5	TRBV6-1	TRBD2	TGTGCCAGACGCGGGAGGTCCCAGTACTTC	CARRGRSQYF
NA	TRBJ1-1	TRBV7-9	NA	TGTGCCAGCAGCTCGGAGGGGTACACTGAAGCTTTCTTT	CASSSEGYTEAFF
NA	TRBJ2-1	TRBV4-3	NA	TGCGCCAGCAGCCAACTACAGAACTACAATGAGCAGTTCTTC	CASSQLQNYNEQFF
NA	TRBJ2-3	TRBV14	NA	TGTGCCAGCAGCGTTGGGACACTTACCACAGATACGCAGTATTTT	CASSVGTLTTDTQYF
NA	TRBJ2-3	TRBV5-4	NA	TGTGCCGTTACAAGTGGAGATACGCAGTATTTT	CAVTSGDTQYF
few	TRBJ2-3	TRBV25-1	TRBD1	TGTGCCAGCAGTGCTGACAGGGAAGACACAGATACGCAGTATTTT	CASSADREDTDTQYF
once	TRBJ2-2	TRBV27	TRBD1	TGTGCCAGCAGGACAGGGGACACCGGGGAGCTGTTTTTT	CASRTGDTGELFF
NA	TRBJ2-3	TRBV7-9	TRBD1	TGTGCCAGCAGGGACAGGCACACAGATACGCAGTATTTT	CASRDRHTDTQYF
NA	TRBJ2-2	TRBV18	TRBD1	TGTGCCAGCCGCCCGCAGGGGGCTTACACCGGGGAGCTGTTTTTT	CASRPQGAYTGELFF
few	TRBJ2-1	TRBV13	TRBD2	TGTGCCAGCAGCTTACGAGCGGGGGGGTACAATGAGCAGTTCTTC	CASSLRAGGYNEQFF
NA	TRBJ2-4	TRBV7-9	TRBD1	TGTGCCAGCAGCCCATGGGACAGGACCATAGCCAAAAACATTCAGTACTTC	CASSPWDRTIAKNIQYF
NA	TRBJ2-1	TRBV15	TRBD2	TGTGCCACCAGCAGAGACGGACTAGCGGGAGTCGGTGAGCAGTTCTTC	CATSRDGLAGVGEQFF
NA	TRBJ2-5	TRBV6-5	TRBD1	TGTGCCAGCAGTTGGGGACAGGCGCCAGGGGAGACCCAGTACTTC	CASSWGQAPGETQYF
NA	TRBJ2-2	TRBV6-5	NA	TGTGCCAGCAGTTACGAAGGGCGGGCGAACACCGGGGAGCTGTTTTTT	CASSYEGRANTGELFF
NA	TRBJ2-5	TRBV19	NA	TGTGCCAGTAGTACCGACCCGACAGGGAGGACGCAAGAGACCCAGTACTTC	CASSTDPTGRTQETQYF
NA	TRBJ2-3	TRBV20-1	NA	TGCAGTGCTAGTTCGCTAGCGCAGTATTTT	CSASSLAQYF
few	TRBJ2-5	TRBV27	TRBD2	TGTGCCAGCAGTCCTACTAGCGGGGGGACGGAGACCCAGTACTTC	CASSPTSGGTETQYF
NA	TRBJ2-5	TRBV6-5	NA	TGTGCCAGCAGTTACGGCGGGGAGACCCAGTACTTC	CASSYGGETQYF
once	TRBJ2-5	TRBV7-2	NA	TGTGCCAGCAGTGCCGGGGTAGGGGAGACCCAGTACTTC	CASSAGVGETQYF
once	TRBJ2-5	TRBV6-5	TRBD1	TGTGCCAGCAGTACTTCAGGGGGCTGGGAGACCCAGTACTTC	CASSTSGGWETQYF